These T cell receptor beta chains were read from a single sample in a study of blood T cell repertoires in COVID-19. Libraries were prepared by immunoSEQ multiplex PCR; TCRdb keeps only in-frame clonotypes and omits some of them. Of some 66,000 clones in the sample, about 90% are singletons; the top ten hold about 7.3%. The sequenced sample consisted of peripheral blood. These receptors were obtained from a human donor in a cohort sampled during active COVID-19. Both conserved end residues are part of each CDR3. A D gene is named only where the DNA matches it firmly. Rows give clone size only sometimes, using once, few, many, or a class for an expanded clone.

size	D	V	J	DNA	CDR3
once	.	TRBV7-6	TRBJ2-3	TGTGCCAGCAGCCCCCAAGCGCACCGCACAGATACGCAGTATTTT	CASSPQAHRTDTQYF
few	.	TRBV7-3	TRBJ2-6	TGTGCCAGCAGCTTAAGCCCAGGGGCTGGGGCCAACGTCCTGACTTTC	CASSLSPGAGANVLTF
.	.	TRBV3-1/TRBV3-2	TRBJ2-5	TGTGCCAGCAGCCAAGAATCAGGGTGGGAGACCCAGTACTTC	CASSQESGWETQYF
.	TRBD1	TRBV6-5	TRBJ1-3	TGTGCCAGCGGACAGGGGAACACCATATATTTT	CASGQGNTIYF
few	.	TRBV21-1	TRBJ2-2	TGTGCCAGCAGGTGGGACAGTCCCACCGGGGAGCTGTTTTTT	CASRWDSPTGELFF
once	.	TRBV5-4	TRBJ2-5	TGTGCCAGCAGTTTGGGACAACTCGTGGGAGAGACCCAGTACTTC	CASSLGQLVGETQYF
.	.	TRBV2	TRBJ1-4	TGTGCCGGACGTCAACAGGCTACTTTTGAAAAACTGTTTTTT	CAGRQQATFEKLFF
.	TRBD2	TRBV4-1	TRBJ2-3	TGCGCCAGCAGCTCTAGCGGATTCACAGATACGCAGTATTTT	CASSSSGFTDTQYF
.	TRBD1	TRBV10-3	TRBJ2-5	TGTGCCACCCGGGACAGGGAGGAAGAGACCCAGTACTTC	CATRDREEETQYF
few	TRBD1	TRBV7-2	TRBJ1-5	TGTGCCAGCAGCTTCGGAGGGACAGAAAGGGGTCAGCCCCAGCATTTT	CASSFGGTERGQPQHF
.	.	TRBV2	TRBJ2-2	TGTGCCAGCAGGCGGACTTCCCTAAATACCGGGGAGCTGTTTTTT	CASRRTSLNTGELFF
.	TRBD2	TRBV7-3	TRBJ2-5	TGTGCCAGCAGCTATATCGGGGAGGGACAAGAGACCCAGTACTTC	CASSYIGEGQETQYF
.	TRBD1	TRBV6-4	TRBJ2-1	TGTGCCAGCAGTGAAGACAGGGGGTCGGACAATGAGCAGTTCTTC	CASSEDRGSDNEQFF
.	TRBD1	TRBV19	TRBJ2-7	TGTGCCAGTAGTATCTCAAGGCAGGGGGCCGGGAAGCAGTACTTC	CASSISRQGAGKQYF
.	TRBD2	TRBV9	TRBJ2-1	TGTGCCAGCAGCTTAGCGGGAGAGGGTTCCAATGAGCAGTTCTTC	CASSLAGEGSNEQFF
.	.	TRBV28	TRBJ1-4	TGTGCCAGCAGTTTATCGCAAACGGGAAAACTGTTTTTT	CASSLSQTGKLFF
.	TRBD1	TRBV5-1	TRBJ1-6	TGCGCCAGCAGCTTGGGGGGACAGTATAATTCACCCCTCCACTTT	CASSLGGQYNSPLHF
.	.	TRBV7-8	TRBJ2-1	TGTGCCAGTAAAGGTAGCCAGGGCCTACTCTTC	CASKGSQGLLF
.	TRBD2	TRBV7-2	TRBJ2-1	TGTGCCAGCAGCTCACTAGCGGGGGGGCCCAATGAGCAGTTCTTC	CASSSLAGGPNEQFF
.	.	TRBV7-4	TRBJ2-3	TGTGCCAGTAGGCGGTCCCGTAGACTAGGAAGTGGGGGAGTGGAGCAGTATTTT	CASRRSRRLGSGGVEQYF
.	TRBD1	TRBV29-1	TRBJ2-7	TGCAGCGTTGGTGGACAGGGAGGCCTCGAGCAGTACTTC	CSVGGQGGLEQYF
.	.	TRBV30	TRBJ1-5	TGTGCCTGGAGTGACACGAGCAATCAGCCCCAGCATTTT	CAWSDTSNQPQHF
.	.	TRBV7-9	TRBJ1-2	TGTGCCAGCAGCCCATACACTAACTATGGCTACACCTTC	CASSPYTNYGYTF
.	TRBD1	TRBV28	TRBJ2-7	TGTGCCAGCAGCGGAGCCGGGACAGGGCAATCCTACGAGCAGTACTTC	CASSGAGTGQSYEQYF
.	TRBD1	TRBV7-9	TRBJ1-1	TGTGCCAGCAGCTTAGTGCAGGGGGGCGCCGCTGAAGCTTTCTTT	CASSLVQGGAAEAFF